The 14 T cell receptor beta chains listed next were all sequenced from one sample in a study of T-cell memory formation after mild COVID-19. TCRdb called the 5' RACE reads again in MiXCR, with one record for every CDR3 protein. The data contain roughly 450,000 distinct CDR3 sequences, roughly 18% of them singletons. The source material was PBMCs or a T cell subset sorted from them (not recorded which). The receptors were gathered from a man younger than 35 who had mild COVID-19 (a few samples of this study predate the infection). Cell type and time point are not known.

The J gene is TRBJ2-7, the V gene TRBV7-2; 14 bases match TRBD2. V gave up 4 bases and J gave up 3 bases; unmatched junction bases: 8. CDR1 is SGHTA, CDR2 FQGNSA, per germline. The CDR3 consists of 17 residues. CDR3 amino acids: CASSWISGLAGDYEQYF. CDR3 nucleotides: TGTGCCAGCAGCTGGATTTCGGGACTAGCGGGGGACTACGAGCAGTACTTC.

V and J are TRBV5-6 and TRBJ1-2; maybe TRBD1 (6 bases). Looked up from germline, CDR1 is SGHDT and CDR2 is YYEEEE. Trimming took 2 bases from V and 7 from J, leaving 18 bases between them. The CDR3 extends over 15 amino acids. In nucleotides, the CDR3 is TGTGCCAGCAGCTTAGGGCAGGGGAAATGGAGTGGCTACACCTTC. Translated, it gives CASSLGQGKWSGYTF.

On this clonotype: Just one base apart from a much larger clone, this may be a read error. The DNA is omitted, as the CDR3 cannot be located on it reliably, and the CDR3 follows TCRdb's listing. The chain is built from TRBV7-2 and TRBJ1-6; TRBD1 is the table's D call and was not checked against the DNA. The CDR3 sequence runs 14 residues, both termini included. Germline CDR1 and CDR2: SGHTA and FQGNSA. The CDR3: CASSVGGGIPPIHF.

This chain connects TRBV11-2 to TRBJ2-5, with 7 bases aligning to TRBD2. In germline, CDR1 is SGHAT, CDR2 FQNNGV. The CDR3 is made up of 14 amino acids. V shed 5 bases, J shed 4 bases, and the junction held 7 bases outside the gene matches. The DNA for the CDR3 is TGTGCCAGCAGCCCCAGAGCGGGGCGAGAGACCCAGTACTTC. Translated, it gives CASSPRAGRETQYF. Variable domain in full (rest from reference TRBV11-2 and TRBJ2-5): EAGVAQSPRYKIIEKRQSVAFWCNPISGHATLYWYQQILGQGPKLLIQFQNNGVVDDSQLPKDRFSAERLKGVDSTLKIQPAKLEDSAVYLCASSPRAGRETQYFGPGTRLLVL.

This clonotype was recorded a few times. The rearrangement uses TRBV12-3 or TRBV12-4 and TRBJ2-2, with unresolved D. The CDR3 runs 14 residues. Trimming took 3 bases from V and 1 from J, leaving 6 bases between them. CDR3 sequence reads: CASSFARNTGELFF. CDR3 bases: TGTGCCAGCAGTTTTGCTAGGAACACCGGGGAGCTGTTTTTT.

This clonotype has ten or more counts. V gene TRBV28 combines with J gene TRBJ2-7, with D tentatively TRBD2 (5 bases). Germline V lookup: CDR1 MDHEN, CDR2 SYDVKM. V lost 6 bases and J lost 6, with 15 bases in between. The CDR3 totals 13 residues. This chain's CDR3 is CASRSGLWGEQYV. The CDR3 region has the DNA TGTGCCAGCAGGTCCGGACTCTGGGGCGAGCAGTACGTC.

CDR3 region: CASSDDRAGQETQYF. CDR3 coding DNA: TGCGCCAGCAGTGATGACAGGGCGGGCCAAGAGACCCAGTACTTC. The rearrangement links TRBV10-1 to TRBJ2-5; 7 bases are shared with TRBD1. Trimming took 3 bases from V and 1 from J; bases not matched to a gene: 5. This CDR3 region has 15 residues. The V gene's germline CDR1 is WNHNN and CDR2 SYGVQD (reference sequence).

This clonotype was seen a handful of times. CDR3 coding DNA: TGCGCCAGCAGCCAAGAGGAGGGCCAAGGGTTCAATGAGCAGTTCTTC. This encodes CASSQEEGQGFNEQFF. The chain links TRBV4-3 to TRBJ2-1; D is possibly TRBD2 (6 bases). The CDR3 is 16 amino acids. CDR1 LGHNA and CDR2 YSLEER come from the germline V gene. Trimming cost V 0 bases and J 6 bases, with 15 bases left between them.

The sample holds a few counts of this clonotype. V gene TRBV5-1 combines with J gene TRBJ2-2, with TRBD2 identical over 7 bases. The V gene end was trimmed by 10 bases and the J gene end by 1 base; junction bases not matched to a gene: 4. The germline V gene has CDR1 SGHRS and CDR2 YFSETQ. This CDR3 spans 13 amino acids. CDR3 sequence: CAAGDENTGELFF. Here the CDR3 DNA reads TGCGCCGCGGGGGACGAGAACACCGGGGAGCTGTTTTTT.

This chain uses TRBV20-1 with TRBJ2-3, with D perhaps matching TRBD2 (6 bases). The germline CDR1 and CDR2 sequences are DFQATT and SNEGSKA (reference sequence). The CDR3 is made up of 15 amino acids. The ends were cut back, 2 bases at V and 1 base at J, with 13 bases in the middle. The CDR3: CSARWGDLGTDTQYF. The CDR3 region has the DNA TGCAGTGCTAGATGGGGGGACCTGGGCACAGATACGCAGTATTTT.

This clonotype was recorded a few times. The genes are TRBV5-4 and TRBJ1-6, with TRBD1 matching 7 bases. From germline, CDR1 is SGHNT and CDR2 YYREEE (reference sequence). There are 14 residues in the CDR3. The trim removed 0 bases at V and 10 bases at J, leaving 4 bases unmatched. The DNA of the CDR3 is TGTGCCAGCAGCTTGGTCCAGGGGGAATCACCCCTCCACTTT. As protein: CASSLVQGESPLHF.

The rearrangement links TRBV7-8 to TRBJ2-5; maybe TRBD1 (6 bases). The CDR3 loop spans 14 amino acids. The germline V gene encodes CDR1 SGHVS and CDR2 FQNEAQ. V dropped 5 bases and J dropped 2 bases, with 12 bases sitting between them. Here the CDR3 reads CASSLQGLQETQYF. The CDR3 DNA follows: TGTGCCAGCAGCCTCCAGGGGCTTCAAGAGACCCAGTACTTC.

The chain employs TRBV6-2 or TRBV6-3 and TRBJ1-5; no firm D call. The CDR3 consists of 12 residues. The V end was cut by 6 bases, the J end by 4 bases, with 7 bases between. The germline V gene has CDR1 MNHEY and CDR2 SVGEGT. CDR3 loop: CASRRPNQPQHF. The DNA for the CDR3 is TGTGCCAGCAGGAGACCGAATCAGCCCCAGCATTTT.

J is TRBJ1-1 and V is TRBV7-6; D call uncertain. Germline CDR1 SGHVS, CDR2 FNYEAQ. V lost 8 bases and J lost 4, with 11 bases in between. The CDR3 extends over 12 amino acids. CDR3 DNA sequence: TGTGCCAGCCTCGGAGAGAGCACTGAAGCTTTCTTT. Amino acids: CASLGESTEAFF.